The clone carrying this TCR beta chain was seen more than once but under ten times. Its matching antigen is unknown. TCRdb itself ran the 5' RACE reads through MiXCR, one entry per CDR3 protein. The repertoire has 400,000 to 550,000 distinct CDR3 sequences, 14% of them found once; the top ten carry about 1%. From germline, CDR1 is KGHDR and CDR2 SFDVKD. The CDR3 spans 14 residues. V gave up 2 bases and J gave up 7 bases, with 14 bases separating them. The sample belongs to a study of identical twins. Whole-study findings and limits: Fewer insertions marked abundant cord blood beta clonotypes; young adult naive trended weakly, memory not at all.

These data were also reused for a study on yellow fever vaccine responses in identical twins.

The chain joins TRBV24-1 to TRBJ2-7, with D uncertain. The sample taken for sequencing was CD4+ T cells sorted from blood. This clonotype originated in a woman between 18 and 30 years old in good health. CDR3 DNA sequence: TGTGCCACCAGTGATTCTCAGAGTTCACCTGAGCAGTACTTC. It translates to CATSDSQSSPEQYF.